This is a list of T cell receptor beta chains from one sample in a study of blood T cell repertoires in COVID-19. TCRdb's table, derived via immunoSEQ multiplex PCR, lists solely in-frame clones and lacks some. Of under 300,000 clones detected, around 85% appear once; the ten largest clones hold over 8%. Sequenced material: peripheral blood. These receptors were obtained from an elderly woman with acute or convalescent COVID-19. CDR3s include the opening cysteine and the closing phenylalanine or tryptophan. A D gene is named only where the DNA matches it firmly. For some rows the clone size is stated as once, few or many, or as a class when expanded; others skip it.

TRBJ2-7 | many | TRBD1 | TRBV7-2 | CATSDRGQDEQYF | TGTGCCACCTCGGACAGGGGTCAAGACGAGCAGTACTTC
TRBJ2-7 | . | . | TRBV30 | CAWTSLKTYEQYF | TGTGCCTGGACCTCACTGAAGACCTACGAGCAGTACTTC
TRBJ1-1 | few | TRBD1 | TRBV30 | CAWSRDRVDTEAFF | TGTGCCTGGAGCCGCGACAGGGTGGACACTGAAGCTTTCTTT
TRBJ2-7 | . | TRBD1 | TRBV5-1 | CASRRTGGIDEQYF | TGCGCCAGCAGGAGGACAGGGGGCATCGACGAGCAGTACTTC
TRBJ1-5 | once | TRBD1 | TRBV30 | CAWSGTGNQPQHF | TGTGCCTGGTCTGGGACAGGGAATCAGCCCCAGCATTTT
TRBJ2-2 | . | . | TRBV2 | CASREQGNTGELFF | TGTGCCAGCAGGGAACAGGGGAACACCGGGGAGCTGTTTTTT
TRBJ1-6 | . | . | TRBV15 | CATSPGGNNSPLHF | TGTGCCACCAGCCCCGGGGGGAATAATTCACCCCTCCACTTT
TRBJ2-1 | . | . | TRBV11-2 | CASSSYQGTKNNEQFF | TGTGCCAGCAGCTCTTACCAGGGTACCAAAAACAATGAGCAGTTCTTC
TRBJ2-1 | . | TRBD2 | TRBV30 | CAWKSGAYNEQFF | TGTGCCTGGAAGAGCGGGGCCTACAATGAGCAGTTCTTC
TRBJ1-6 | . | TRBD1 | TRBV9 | CASSGVTGVNSPLHF | TGTGCCAGCAGCGGTGTTACAGGGGTTAATTCACCCCTCCACTTT
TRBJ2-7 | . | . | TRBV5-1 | CASSPGPNIRDEQYF | TGCGCCAGCAGCCCAGGCCCCAATATCAGGGACGAGCAGTACTTC
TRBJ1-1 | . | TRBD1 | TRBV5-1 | CASSPQGAQTEAFF | TGCGCCAGCAGCCCACAGGGGGCGCAAACTGAAGCTTTCTTT
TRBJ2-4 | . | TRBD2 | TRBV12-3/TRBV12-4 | CATGGNIQYF | TGTGCTACGGGAGGTAACATTCAGTACTTC
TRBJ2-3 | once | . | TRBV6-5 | CASRWASGTDTQYF | TGTGCCAGCAGGTGGGCTAGCGGCACAGATACGCAGTATTTT
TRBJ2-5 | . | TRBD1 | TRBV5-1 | CASSHRTGGETQYF | TGCGCCAGCAGCCATCGTACAGGGGGCGAGACCCAGTACTTC
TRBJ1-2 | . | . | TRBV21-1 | CASRGTLVKGYTF | TGTGCCAGCCGGGGGACGCTGGTAAAGGGCTACACCTTC
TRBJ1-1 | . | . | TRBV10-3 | CAISESGGDPGGNTEAFF | TGTGCCATCAGTGAGTCGGGTGGCGACCCCGGGGGGAACACTGAAGCTTTCTTT
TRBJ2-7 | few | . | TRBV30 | CAWNQDSPYEQYF | TGTGCCTGGAATCAGGACAGCCCCTACGAGCAGTACTTC
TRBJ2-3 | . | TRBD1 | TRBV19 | CASSPDRITDTQYF | TGTGCCAGTAGTCCGGACAGGATCACAGATACGCAGTATTTT
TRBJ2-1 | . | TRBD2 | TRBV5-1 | CASSAGLAYTGEQFF | TGCGCCAGCAGCGCCGGACTAGCATACACGGGTGAGCAGTTCTTC
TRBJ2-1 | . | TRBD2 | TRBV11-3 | CASSPAGGPYNEQFF | TGTGCCAGCAGTCCGGCGGGGGGGCCGTACAATGAGCAGTTCTTC
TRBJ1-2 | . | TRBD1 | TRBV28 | CASSTGTGNYGYTF | TGTGCCAGCAGTACCGGGACAGGAAACTATGGCTACACCTTC
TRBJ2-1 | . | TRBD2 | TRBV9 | CASSVATGGTQNEQFF | TGTGCCAGCAGCGTAGCAACGGGGGGGACCCAAAATGAGCAGTTCTTC
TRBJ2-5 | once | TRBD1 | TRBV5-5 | CASSLEGQGAWETQYF | TGTGCCAGCAGCTTGGAAGGACAGGGGGCGTGGGAGACCCAGTACTTC
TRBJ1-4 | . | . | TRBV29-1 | CSVAGGAIEKLFF | TGCAGCGTTGCCGGGGGGGCGATTGAAAAACTGTTTTTT
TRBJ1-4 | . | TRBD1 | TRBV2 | CASSEAGGLSGGEKLFF | TGTGCCAGCAGTGAAGCAGGGGGCCTCTCAGGGGGCGAAAAACTGTTTTTT
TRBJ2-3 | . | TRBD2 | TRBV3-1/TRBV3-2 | CASSSPGLGADTQYF | TGTGCCAGCAGCTCGCCGGGACTAGGGGCAGATACGCAGTATTTT
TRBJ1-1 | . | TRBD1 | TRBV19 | CASSVDRAGWEMNTEAFF | TGTGCCAGTAGTGTGGACAGGGCGGGTTGGGAAATGAACACTGAAGCTTTCTTT
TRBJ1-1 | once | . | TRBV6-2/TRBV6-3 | CASSYYGNRDTEAFF | TGTGCCAGCAGTTACTACGGGAACAGGGACACTGAAGCTTTCTTT
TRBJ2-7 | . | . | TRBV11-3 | CASSLQGTNEQYF | TGTGCCAGCAGCTTACAGGGTACGAACGAGCAGTACTTC
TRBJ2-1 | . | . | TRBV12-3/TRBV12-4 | CASTPGQYNEQFF | TGTGCCAGCACCCCCGGACAGTACAATGAGCAGTTCTTC
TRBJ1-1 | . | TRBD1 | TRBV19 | CASSMGDRGLVEAFF | TGTGCCAGTAGTATGGGAGACAGGGGGCTCGTTGAAGCTTTCTTT
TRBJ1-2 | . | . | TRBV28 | CASSTRPVYGYTF | TGTGCCAGCAGCACTAGACCGGTCTATGGCTACACCTTC
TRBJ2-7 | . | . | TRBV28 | CASSTKGFSPYEQYF | TGTGCCAGCAGCACCAAGGGGTTTTCACCCTACGAGCAGTACTTC
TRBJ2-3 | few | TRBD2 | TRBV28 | CASTRASGEDTQYF | TGTGCCAGCACGAGAGCTAGCGGGGAAGATACGCAGTATTTT
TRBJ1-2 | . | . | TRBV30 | CAWSPGGPAGYTF | TGTGCCTGGAGTCCTGGGGGCCCGGCGGGCTACACCTTC
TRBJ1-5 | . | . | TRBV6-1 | CASSERSPFWQGLIEGNQPQHF | TGTGCCAGCAGTGAAAGAAGCCCCTTCTGGCAGGGACTAATAGAGGGCAATCAGCCCCAGCATTTT
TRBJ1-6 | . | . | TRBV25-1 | CASSAFGHNSPLHF | TGTGCCAGCAGCGCCTTCGGTCATAATTCACCCCTCCACTTT
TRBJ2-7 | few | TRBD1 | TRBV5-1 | CASSSGTGVSVEQYF | TGCGCCAGCAGCTCCGGGACAGGGGTCTCCGTCGAGCAGTACTTC
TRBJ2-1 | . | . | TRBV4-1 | CASSQDRGTGDNEQFF | TGCGCCAGCAGCCAAGATAGAGGGACTGGGGACAATGAGCAGTTCTTC
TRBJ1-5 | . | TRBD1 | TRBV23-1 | CASTQQGEVDQPQHF | TGCGCCAGCACCCAACAGGGGGAAGTGGATCAGCCCCAGCATTTT
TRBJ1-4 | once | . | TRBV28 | CASRIGQSEKLFF | TGTGCCAGCAGAATCGGACAGAGTGAAAAACTGTTTTTT
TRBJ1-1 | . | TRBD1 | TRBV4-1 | CASSQIARQGAGTEAFF | TGCGCCAGCAGCCAGATAGCCAGACAGGGGGCAGGCACTGAAGCTTTCTTT
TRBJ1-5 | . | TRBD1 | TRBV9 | CASSVGDRFVRPQHF | TGTGCCAGCAGCGTAGGGGACAGGTTCGTTCGGCCCCAGCATTTT
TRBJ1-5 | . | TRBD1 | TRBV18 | CASSAEAGGNQPQHF | TGTGCCAGCTCGGCGGAGGCAGGGGGTAATCAGCCCCAGCATTTT
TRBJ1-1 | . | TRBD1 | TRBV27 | CASSPRPDRGRSEAFF | TGTGCCAGCAGTCCACGCCCCGACAGGGGTCGGAGTGAAGCTTTCTTT
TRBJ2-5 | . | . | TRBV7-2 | CASSPRGEGETQYF | TGTGCCAGCAGCCCAAGGGGGGAGGGGGAGACCCAGTACTTC
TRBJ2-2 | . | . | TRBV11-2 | CASSRGYPAVNTGELFF | TGTGCCAGCAGCAGGGGGTATCCAGCTGTGAACACCGGGGAGCTGTTTTTT
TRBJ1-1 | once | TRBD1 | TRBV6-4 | CASSDRGQGEAFF | TGTGCCAGCAGTGACCGGGGACAGGGGGAAGCTTTCTTT
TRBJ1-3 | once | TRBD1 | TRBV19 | CASSILQGTSGNTIYF | TGTGCCAGTAGTATCCTACAGGGGACCTCTGGAAACACCATATATTTT
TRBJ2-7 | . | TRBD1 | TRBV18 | CASHGTGNHEQYF | TGTGCCAGCCACGGGACAGGGAACCACGAGCAGTACTTC
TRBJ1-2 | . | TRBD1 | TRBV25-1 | CASSEGVGTGLLRGYTF | TGTGCCAGCAGTGAGGGGGTGGGGACAGGGTTATTGAGGGGCTACACCTTC
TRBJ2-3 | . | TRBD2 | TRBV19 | CASSPSGGEGDTQYF | TGTGCCAGTAGCCCTAGCGGGGGGGAGGGAGATACGCAGTATTTT
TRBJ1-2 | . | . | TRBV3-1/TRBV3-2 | CASSQLLGGIYGYTF | TGTGCCAGCAGCCAGCTGTTAGGGGGTATCTATGGCTACACCTTC
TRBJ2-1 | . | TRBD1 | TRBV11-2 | CASSTGAPIYNEQFF | TGTGCCAGCAGCACAGGGGCCCCGATCTACAATGAGCAGTTCTTC